One and the same sample provided the 5 T cell receptor beta chains below, sequenced in a study of identifying expanded T cells in peripheral blood. Sequenced by immunoSEQ multiplex PCR; TCRdb stores in-frame clones only, minus some. Counted here are 100,000 to 150,000 clones, about 80% occurring once; the ten biggest clones make up over 3%. Material for sequencing was blood. These receptors came from a person aged 18-69 years in good health.

This rearrangement joins TRBV5-1 to TRBJ2-6; no firm D call. Germline V gives CDR1 SGHRS, CDR2 YFSETQ. The CDR3 is made up of 16 amino acids. V shed 4 bases and J shed 2 bases, with 13 bases lying between them. CDR3 bases: TGCGCCAGCAGCAGAACAACAGTGGCTGGGGCCAACGTCCTGACTTTC. Encoded protein: CASSRTTVAGANVLTF.

The V gene is TRBV2, the J gene TRBJ1-5; no reliable D call. The CDR3 spans 13 residues. Trimming left V 6 bases short and J 4 bases short, with 10 bases between. The germline V gene encodes CDR1 SNHLY and CDR2 FYNNEI. The CDR3 protein is CASSVLSNQPQHF. DNA for the CDR3: TGTGCCAGCAGCGTACTGAGTAATCAGCCCCAGCATTTT.

V gene TRBV7-9 combines with J gene TRBJ1-1, with D tentatively TRBD1 (5 bases). CDR1 is SEHNR and CDR2 is FQNEAQ in the germline V gene (reference sequence). The V end lost 0 bases, the J end lost 8 bases, and 13 bases lay between the germline ends. The CDR3 covers 14 residues. The CDR3 nucleotides read TGTGCCAGCAGCTTAGCTACGCAGGGTTCGGAAGCTTTCTTT. As protein: CASSLATQGSEAFF.

The chain combines TRBV6-6 with TRBJ2-7; D unresolved. Germline CDR1 is MNHNY and CDR2 is SVGAGI (reference sequence). V was shortened by 0 bases and J by 1 base, with 10 bases between the two germline ends. This CDR3 is 15 amino acids long. CDR3 sequence: CASSYSALGSYEQYF. As DNA, the CDR3 is TGTGCCAGCAGTTACTCAGCCCTGGGATCCTACGAGCAGTACTTC.

J is TRBJ1-2 and V is TRBV15, with D unclear. This CDR3 is built from 17 residues. V lost 1 base and J 2 bases, leaving 17 bases between the germline ends. CDR1 is LNHNV and CDR2 is YYDKDF in the germline V gene (reference sequence). The CDR3 DNA reads as TGTGCCACCAGCAGAGTGGGTGAAACCCGGGAGAACTATGGCTACACCTTC. It yields the protein CATSRVGETRENYGYTF.